The source of this TCR beta chain is a study of T cell responses to AZD1222 COVID-19 vaccine. In regard to this clone: The antigen remains unidentified.

Assay used: immunoSEQ multiplex PCR; TCRdb lists only in-frame clones, some missing. The sample has about 130,000 clones, approximately 91% seen once. Regarding the study as a whole: In all cases, repertoires were sampled only after the peak T cell response.

The input for sequencing was peripheral blood, taken 28 days after the second AZD1222 dose. The TCR was taken from an adult who received the AZD1222 COVID-19 vaccine.

DNA of the CDR3: TGTGCCAGCAGCTTGCCACTAGAGTACAATGAGCAGTTCTTC. This encodes CASSLPLEYNEQFF. V usage is TRBV5-4 and J usage is TRBJ2-1; weak D call: TRBD2 (5 bases). From germline, CDR1 is SGHNT and CDR2 YYREEE (reference sequence). The length of the CDR3 is 14 residues. The germline V and J ends were trimmed by 1 base and 4 bases, with 9 bases remaining between them.